This is a list of T cell receptor beta chains from one sample in a study of molecular identifiers for immune sequencing clone quantification. MiXCR, run by TCRdb on the PCR reads, gives a single entry per CDR3 protein. This sample has over 600,000 distinct CDR3 sequences, with just under 20% found just once. What was sequenced was naive CD8+ T cells from blood, with Jurkat cell RNA spiked in. Source of these receptors: a human donor in good health. Some libraries in this study had Jurkat cell RNA spiked in. Both conserved end residues are trimmed from each CDR3. The order of the fields is CDR3 protein, V gene, J gene.

CDR3aa: ASSVVVGAGQETQY
v_gene: TRBV9
j_gene: TRBJ2-5

CDR3aa: SVDVMTGLSYGYT
v_gene: TRBV29-1
j_gene: TRBJ1-2

CDR3aa: SARPEGTYGYT
v_gene: TRBV20-1
j_gene: TRBJ1-2

CDR3aa: ASRSTGTAMDEQY
v_gene: TRBV2
j_gene: TRBJ2-7

CDR3aa: TSSFSGLNTEAF
v_gene: TRBV7-6
j_gene: TRBJ1-1

CDR3aa: ASSVAGHGEQY
v_gene: TRBV9
j_gene: TRBJ2-7

CDR3aa: AWSVLAITYEQY
v_gene: TRBV30
j_gene: TRBJ2-7

CDR3aa: ASSSPVQESSYNSPLH
v_gene: TRBV7-9
j_gene: TRBJ1-6

CDR3aa: ASSLDRTGVVEQY
v_gene: TRBV12-3/TRBV12-4
j_gene: TRBJ2-7

CDR3aa: SAEKSGQGFGELF
v_gene: TRBV20-1
j_gene: TRBJ2-2

CDR3aa: AWAYVGANVLT
v_gene: TRBV30
j_gene: TRBJ2-6

CDR3aa: ASSQVWGGYGYT
v_gene: TRBV14
j_gene: TRBJ1-2

CDR3aa: ASRPGTGGSEQC
v_gene: TRBV5-6
j_gene: TRBJ2-7

CDR3aa: ASRGGEGTEAL
v_gene: TRBV9
j_gene: TRBJ1-1

CDR3aa: SVVFTSGANVLT
v_gene: TRBV29-1
j_gene: TRBJ2-6

CDR3aa: ASSYYLGTDTQY
v_gene: TRBV6-5
j_gene: TRBJ2-3

CDR3aa: ATSRDLGLAYEQY
v_gene: TRBV15
j_gene: TRBJ2-7

CDR3aa: ASSPMTGTDTQY
v_gene: TRBV11-2
j_gene: TRBJ2-3

CDR3aa: ASSISGRAGNGQF
v_gene: TRBV6-5
j_gene: TRBJ2-1

CDR3aa: ASSYGGASGNTIY
v_gene: TRBV6-2/TRBV6-3
j_gene: TRBJ1-3

CDR3aa: AWAGVGTEAF
v_gene: TRBV30
j_gene: TRBJ1-1

CDR3aa: ASRERQDLTYEQY
v_gene: TRBV19
j_gene: TRBJ2-7

CDR3aa: ASSLVSQGALYYGYT
v_gene: TRBV5-6
j_gene: TRBJ1-2

CDR3aa: ASSFSVVEQY
v_gene: TRBV12-3/TRBV12-4
j_gene: TRBJ2-7

CDR3aa: ASSPPRGLAGEGETQY
v_gene: TRBV28
j_gene: TRBJ2-5

CDR3aa: ASSLLRGNTEAF
v_gene: TRBV7-9
j_gene: TRBJ1-1

CDR3aa: ATSSRQGDEQY
v_gene: TRBV15
j_gene: TRBJ2-7